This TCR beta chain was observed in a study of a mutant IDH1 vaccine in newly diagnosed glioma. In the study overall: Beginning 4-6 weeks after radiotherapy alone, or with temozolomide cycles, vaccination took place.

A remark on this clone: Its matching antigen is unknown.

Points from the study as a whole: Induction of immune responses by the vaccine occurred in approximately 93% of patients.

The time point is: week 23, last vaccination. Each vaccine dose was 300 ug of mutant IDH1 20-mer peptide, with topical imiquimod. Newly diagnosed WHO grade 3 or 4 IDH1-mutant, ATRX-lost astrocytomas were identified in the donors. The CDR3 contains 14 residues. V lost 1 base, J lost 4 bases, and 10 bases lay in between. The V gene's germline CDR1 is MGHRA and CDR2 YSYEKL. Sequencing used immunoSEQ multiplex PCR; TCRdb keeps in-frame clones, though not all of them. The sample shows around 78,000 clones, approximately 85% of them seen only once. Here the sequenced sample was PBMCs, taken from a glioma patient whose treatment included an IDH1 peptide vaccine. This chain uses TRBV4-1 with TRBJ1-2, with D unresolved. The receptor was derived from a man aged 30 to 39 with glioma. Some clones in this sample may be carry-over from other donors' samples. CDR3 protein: CASSQVPESYGYTF. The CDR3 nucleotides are TGCGCCAGCAGCCAAGTACCAGAGTCCTATGGCTACACCTTC.